This T cell receptor (beta chain) is drawn from a study of T cells in Graves' hyperthyroidism and ophthalmopathy (dated by TCRdb to between 2018 and 2021). Background on the whole study: Peripheral blood was collected at initial diagnosis, before any treatment. A discovery cohort of around 98 patients, roughly 40 with Graves' ophthalmopathy and over 55 with stable Graves' hyperthyroidism, was used to find distinguishing TCR V-J signatures. Whether ophthalmopathy could be predicted prospectively was tested in an independent validation cohort made up of approximately 19 hyperthyroidism patients plus 17 patients who later progressed to ophthalmopathy. The 95 to 100 discovery patients were randomly split 7:3 into training and test sets. In over five Graves' hyperthyroidism patients, the study also compared T-cell repertoires from thyroid tissue with T-cell repertoires from blood. Following sampling, methimazole starting at 30 mg daily was given to hyperthyroidism patients, and high-dose intravenous methylprednisolone was given to ophthalmopathy patients. According to the paper, TCR Vbeta CDR3 sequencing was carried out on around 140 peripheral blood samples, which came from approximately 41 ophthalmopathy, 80 or so hyperthyroidism and roughly 17 progressor patients.

To note about this clonotype: Its specific antigen is unknown. No per-base quality is available; no much larger clone lies one base away.

TCR beta CDR3 regions were amplified from RNA transcripts. A first-round RT-PCR of the TCR CDR3 used the HTBI primer set with the Qiagen OneStep RT-PCR kit. Libraries were constructed in a second round of multiplex PCR, after which size selection and purification were carried out. Sequencing of the libraries was done on an Illumina HiSeq2000 using paired-end 100 bp reads. For the original study's pipeline: Raw data were processed with SOAPnuke, discarding reads with adapters, uncalled bases, mean Phred below 15, or no exact constant-primer or identifier match. High-quality paired reads were merged with COPE v1.2.5, and unique nucleotide sequences were defined as clonotypes. Clonotypes were aligned to IMGT TRBV, TRBD and TRBJ reference segments using MiTCR v1.1. Only V-J combinations with frequency above 0.0001, covering approximately 99% of repertoires, were analysed. The TCS score was defined as the ratio of F50 (clonal expansion) to E x V (chaos), calculated using BLOSUM62-based TCRdist between CDR3 peptides within each V-J. Welch's t-statistics and random forest reduced 450 to 600 V-J features to around 14, which were used in a naive Bayes classifier (R e1071). TCRdb took the public reads, trimmed them with fastp at Q25, ran MiXCR for clone calling and kept in-frame beta chains. CDR3 protein duplicates are merged, each entry listing the most common genes and DNA. The authors' filters were not applied to this entry. The sample records 490,000 or so distinct CDR3 sequences, approximately 23% of which are singletons. The top ten clones comprise roughly 49% of the sample.

Moderately to severely active disease, a Clinical Activity Score of at least 3, a NOSPECS grade of at least 4, and a duration under 3 months were present in ophthalmopathy patients. The study excluded patients with uncontrolled infections, other autoimmune diseases, pregnancy or lactation. Diagnoses were based on clinical symptoms, serum thyroxine and TRAb, thyroid ultrasound and orbital computed tomography. PBMCs were isolated from about 9.1 ml of fresh peripheral blood by Ficoll-Paque density gradient centrifugation. Total RNA was extracted using Trizol reagent, and RNA quality was assessed on an Agilent 2100 Bioanalyzer. General study outcomes and caveats: Blood samples also contained most of the expanded thyroid clonotypes (frequency above 0.001), which suggests that blood repertoires may reflect thyroid immune responses. No statistical method was used to set the sample size in advance, and investigators knew the group allocation. A model built on a 13 V-J signature distinguished ophthalmopathy from stable hyperthyroidism, reaching 85% to 90% sensitivity and approximately 83% specificity in cross-validation and 80%/75% in testing. During validation, the model predicted progression to ophthalmopathy a median of approximately 7 months ahead of onset, with more than 60% sensitivity and about 75% specificity.

This receptor was obtained from a woman between 70 and 85 years old with Graves' ophthalmopathy. The material sequenced was blood.

The CDR3 sequence is CAISGIKSGGANVLTF. The DNA sequence is given as TGTGCCATCAGTGGAATCAAAAGCGGTGGGGCCAACGTCCTGACTTTC. The sequence is built from TRBV10-3 and TRBJ2-6, and perhaps TRBD2 as D gene, on 5 matching bases. Reading the germline V gene gives CDR1 ENHRY and CDR2 SYGVKD. The CDR3 starts with the cysteine, ends with the phenylalanine, and has 16 residues. Kept here is only the CDR3 DNA, which spans 48 bases and is read in frame from base 1. V is clipped by 4 bases and J by 3 bases, and the sequence between their germline boundaries is 13 bases long.